Following are 29 T cell receptor beta chains from one sample sequenced in a study of blood T cell repertoires in COVID-19. Clones were sequenced by immunoSEQ multiplex PCR, and TCRdb holds only the in-frame ones, with some missing. Among 250,000 or so clones, less than 90% were seen once, and the ten largest hold about 2%. The sequencing input was peripheral blood. These receptors were collected from a young man with active or convalescent COVID-19.

The V call is TRBV7-2, the J call TRBJ2-3; D uncertain. There are 14 residues in the CDR3. Per germline, CDR1 SGHTA and CDR2 FQGNSA. V shed 3 bases and J shed 3 bases, with 10 bases lying between them. CDR3 nucleotides: TGTGCCAGCAGCTTTTGGCAGGCGACAGATACGCAGTATTTT. Translated, it gives CASSFWQATDTQYF.

The J gene is TRBJ2-1, the V gene TRBV14; 13 bases are shared with TRBD2. Germline CDR1 SGHDN, CDR2 FVKESK. The CDR3 covers 17 residues. The J segment lost 9 bases and the V segment lost 4 bases, leaving 12 bases of the junction unmatched. The CDR3 bases are TGTGCCAGCAGCCGAGGGACTAGCGGGAATTGGATCTCTGAGCAGTTCTTC. This gives the protein CASSRGTSGNWISEQFF.

This chain uses TRBV5-5 with TRBJ2-5; 11 bases map to TRBD2. CDR3 size: 16 residues. The trim removed 5 bases at V and 3 bases at J, leaving 9 bases unmatched. Germline-derived CDR1 and CDR2 are SGHKS and YYEKEE (reference sequence). CDR3 sequence (DNA): TGTGCCAGCAGACGAGTCACTAGCGGGGGAAAAGAGACCCAGTACTTC. Protein product: CASRRVTSGGKETQYF.

The rearrangement links TRBV2 to TRBJ1-6, with D perhaps TRBD1 (6 bases). Germline V gives CDR1 SNHLY, CDR2 FYNNEI. The V end was cut by 4 bases, the J end by 10 bases, with 17 bases between. The CDR3 length is 15 residues. The CDR3 is CASSVILQGQSPLHF. In DNA, the CDR3 is TGTGCCAGCAGTGTGATTTTACAGGGCCAGTCACCCCTCCACTTT.

The chain recombines TRBV4-1 with TRBJ1-4; TRBD1 matches at 9 bases. The CDR3 spans 15 residues. CDR1 is MGHRA and CDR2 is YSYEKL in the germline V gene. The junction had 9 bases not matched to a gene; V was cut back by 5 bases and J by 8 bases. The CDR3 coding sequence is TGCGCCAGCAGCTCCAGCGGGACAGGGCAAGAAAAACTGTTTTTT. This gives the protein CASSSSGTGQEKLFF.

With regard to this clone: One end of the junction is discordant with germline, which a read error may explain. The rearrangement uses TRBV4-1 and TRBJ1-1, with TRBD1 identical over 7 bases. Germline V gene data show CDR1 as MGHRA and CDR2 as YSYEKL. The CDR3 sequence is 15 residues long. CDR3 sequence: CASTQQGQGVTEAFF. In nucleotides, the CDR3 is TGCGCCAGCACCCAACAGGGGCAGGGAGTCACTGAAGCTTTCTTT.

The CDR3 bases are TGTGCCTGGTCCAGACAGTCCCAGGGTAATTCACCCCTCCACTTT. This gives the protein CAWSRQSQGNSPLHF. The chain carries TRBV30 and TRBJ1-6; a weak D match, TRBD1 (5 bases). The CDR3 runs 15 residues. From germline, CDR1 is GTSNPN and CDR2 SVGIG (reference sequence). Between the trimmed V and J ends, which lost 5 bases and 6 bases, there was a span of 17 bases.

The genes are TRBV11-2 and TRBJ2-1; 8 bases align to TRBD1. From germline, CDR1 is SGHAT and CDR2 FQNNGV. V trimming: 5 bases; J trimming: 6 bases; junction bases outside the gene matches: 6. The CDR3 consists of 14 residues. Here the CDR3 DNA reads TGTGCCAGCAGCCCCGGACAGGGCCTCAATGAGCAGTTCTTC. Its protein is CASSPGQGLNEQFF.

The chain links TRBV27 to TRBJ2-5; possible D gene TRBD2, 5 bases. Between the trimmed V and J ends, which lost 0 bases and 5 bases, there was a span of 13 bases. CDR1 is MNHEY and CDR2 is SMNVEV in the germline V gene (reference sequence). CDR3 length: 15 residues. The DNA for the CDR3 is TGTGCCAGCAGTTTATCGCCGGGGTACGGCGAGACCCAGTACTTC. Translated: CASSLSPGYGETQYF.

The chain is built from TRBV4-1 and TRBJ1-5, with a possible D match to TRBD1 (6 bases). The CDR3 has 15 residues. The germline gives CDR1 MGHRA, CDR2 YSYEKL. V was shortened by 1 base and J by 2 bases, with 9 bases between the two germline ends. Here the CDR3 reads CASSQGQDGNQPQHF. In DNA, the CDR3 is TGCGCCAGCAGCCAAGGACAGGACGGCAATCAGCCCCAGCATTTT.

V is TRBV5-4 and J is TRBJ1-1, with TRBD1 as a possible D gene (6 bases). Per the germline V gene, CDR1 is SGHNT and CDR2 is YYREEE (reference sequence). The CDR3 spans 14 residues. V lost 4 bases and J 0 bases, leaving 10 bases between the germline ends. The CDR3 region has the DNA TGTGCCAGCAGCCCAGACAGGCTGAACACTGAAGCTTTCTTT. Its translation is CASSPDRLNTEAFF.

This chain connects TRBV4-1 to TRBJ2-7; tentatively, D is TRBD1 (5 bases). Germline CDR1 is MGHRA and CDR2 is YSYEKL. V lost 0 bases and J lost 1, with 7 bases in between. The CDR3 is made up of 14 amino acids. The CDR3, as DNA: TGCGCCAGCAGCCAAGACAGGGATTCCTACGAGCAGTACTTC. As protein: CASSQDRDSYEQYF.

This clone was recorded once. The rearrangement uses TRBV3-1 (or the pseudogene TRBV3-2) and TRBJ2-1; the D is unclear. This CDR3 is 11 amino acids long. Germline V gene sequence: CDR1 LGHDT, CDR2 YNNKEL (reference sequence). Trimming shortened V by 6 bases and J by 15 bases, and 15 bases separated the two germline ends. The CDR3 bases are TGTGCCAGCAGTCAGGTCCGCAAACTGTTCTTC. Translation: CASSQVRKLFF.

The chain links TRBV5-1 to TRBJ2-2; no firm D call. The CDR3 length is 13 residues. Germline V CDR1 and CDR2: SGHRS, YFSETQ. Trimming removed 4 bases at V and 2 bases at J, with 6 bases between. CDR3 residues: CASSAENTGELFF. The CDR3 DNA sequence: TGCGCCAGCAGCGCGGAAAACACCGGGGAGCTGTTTTTT.

The rearrangement uses TRBV11-2 and TRBJ1-1, with D tentatively TRBD1 (6 bases). Trimming pared 5 bases from V and 3 bases from J, leaving 13 bases between. The CDR3 has 14 amino acids. Germline V gene lookup returns CDR1 SGHAT and CDR2 FQNNGV. The CDR3 DNA is TGTGCCAGCAGCCGTTACAGGGAAGACACTGAAGCTTTCTTT. Translated, it gives CASSRYREDTEAFF.

The V gene is TRBV6-5, the J gene TRBJ1-3; D ambiguous. The CDR3 has 13 residues. Trimming took off 4 bases at V and 1 base at J, with 5 bases between the two ends. The germline V gene encodes CDR1 MNHEY and CDR2 SVGAGI. In nucleotides, the CDR3 is TGTGCCAGCAGTTGGGAGTCTGGAAACACCATATATTTT. It yields the protein CASSWESGNTIYF.

DNA of the CDR3: TGTGCCAGCAGCGCTAGCGGGGCCTCCTACAATGAGCAGTTCTTC. This encodes CASSASGASYNEQFF. The V gene is TRBV7-6, the J gene TRBJ2-1; 9 nucleotides line up with TRBD2. Trimming cost V 5 bases and J 0 bases; bases outside gene matches: 2. CDR3 length equals 15 residues. The germline V gene has CDR1 SGHVS and CDR2 FNYEAQ.

The chain recombines TRBV29-1 with TRBJ2-7; 9 bases match TRBD1. Trimming took 3 bases from V and 4 from J; bases not matched to a gene: 10. CDR3 length equals 15 residues. The germline CDR1 and CDR2 sequences are SQVTM and ANQGSEA. The CDR3 protein is CSVESRTGAIYEQYF. CDR3 nucleotide sequence: TGCAGCGTTGAGTCTCGGACAGGGGCGATTTACGAGCAGTACTTC.

V is TRBV5-1 and J is TRBJ1-1, with 7 bases aligning to TRBD1. The CDR3 runs to 18 residues. Trimming took 4 bases from V and 1 from J; bases not matched to a gene: 16. Looked up from germline, CDR1 is SGHRS and CDR2 is YFSETQ. In nucleotides, the CDR3 is TGCGCCAGCAGCCCTTTCCCCCAGGGGGGTGGAGGGAACACTGAAGCTTTCTTT. This codes for CASSPFPQGGGGNTEAFF.

The chain recombines TRBV21-1 with TRBJ1-1; TRBD1, the table's D call, lacks a check against the DNA. TRBV21-1 is termed a pseudogene. The CDR3 sequence is 16 residues long. The CDR3 is CASSKEVYRSNTEAFF. Written as DNA, the CDR3 is TGTGCCAGCAGCAAAGAGGTGTACAGGTCGAACACTGAAGCTTTCTTT.

The chain combines TRBV11-2 with TRBJ2-7, with a tentative D call TRBD1 (6 bases). The germline V gene has CDR1 SGHAT and CDR2 FQNNGV. This CDR3 is 13 amino acids long. V lost 4 bases to trimming and J lost 2 bases, with 9 bases between them. CDR3 sequence reads: CASSSDSTYEQYF. CDR3 nucleotide sequence: TGTGCCAGCAGCTCGGACAGTACCTACGAGCAGTACTTC. The full variable domain, completed using reference TRBV11-2 and TRBJ2-7, is EAGVAQSPRYKIIEKRQSVAFWCNPISGHATLYWYQQILGQGPKLLIQFQNNGVVDDSQLPKDRFSAERLKGVDSTLKIQPAKLEDSAVYLCASSSDSTYEQYFGPGTRLTVT.

The V gene is TRBV6-2 or TRBV6-3, the J gene TRBJ2-7; D ambiguous. CDR3 length: 14 residues. Germline V gene data show CDR1 as MNHEY and CDR2 as SVGEGT. V lost 2 bases and J lost 6, with 14 bases in between. The CDR3 reads CASSYNGVWSEQYF. The CDR3 DNA follows: TGTGCCAGCAGTTACAATGGAGTGTGGTCCGAGCAGTACTTC.

A few counts support this clone. The chain joins TRBV19 to TRBJ2-7; 11 nucleotides agree with TRBD2. The CDR3 has 15 residues. The V segment lost 5 bases and the J segment 5 bases; nucleotides outside the gene matches: 8. Germline V gene data show CDR1 as LNHDA and CDR2 as SQIVND (reference sequence). Here the CDR3 DNA reads TGTGCCAGTAGTTGGGGGCTAGCGGGGGGCGACGAGCAGTACTTC. This codes for CASSWGLAGGDEQYF.

This clone has only one observation. The chain is built from TRBV7-9 and TRBJ1-1; D is uncertain. V dropped 2 bases and J dropped 1 base, with 8 bases sitting between them. CDR1 is SEHNR, CDR2 FQNEAQ, per germline (reference sequence). This CDR3 is 14 amino acids long. This chain's CDR3 is CASSLRQKNTEAFF. In nucleotides, the CDR3 is TGTGCCAGCAGCTTAAGACAAAAGAACACTGAAGCTTTCTTT.

The rearrangement links TRBV19 to TRBJ2-7, with TRBD1 matching over 9 bases. The CDR3 consists of 14 residues. V was clipped by 4 bases and J by 2 bases; unmatched bases: 3. From germline, CDR1 is LNHDA and CDR2 SQIVND (reference sequence). As DNA, the CDR3 is TGTGCCAGTAGTAGCCGACAGGGGGCCTACGAGCAGTACTTC. Protein product: CASSSRQGAYEQYF.

The CDR3 DNA reads TGCGCCAGCAGCCAAGGAACGACAGGGTTCAACACCATATATTTT. This translates into CASSQGTTGFNTIYF. The gene calls are TRBV4-3 and TRBJ1-3; 7 bases agree with TRBD1. Trimming took 1 base from V and 7 from J; bases not matched to a gene: 7. This CDR3 comprises 15 residues. Germline CDR1 and CDR2: LGHNA and YSLEER.

This clone showed up just a few times. The chain recombines TRBV30 with TRBJ2-1; 7 nucleotides line up with TRBD2. CDR1 GTSNPN and CDR2 SVGIG come from the germline V gene (reference sequence). The CDR3 sequence is 17 residues long. The V segment lost 4 bases and the J segment 6 bases; nucleotides outside the gene matches: 18. The CDR3 region has the DNA TGTGCCTGGATGGCAACGGGGAGGGGTTTTATCTTCAATGAGCAGTTCTTC. Protein product: CAWMATGRGFIFNEQFF.

Only one count was recorded for this clone. The rearrangement uses TRBV7-8 and TRBJ2-3; 7 positions match TRBD2. This CDR3 is 16 amino acids long. V shed 2 bases and J 0 bases; nucleotides not matched to a gene: 5. Germline V gives CDR1 SGHVS, CDR2 FQNEAQ. DNA for the CDR3: TGTGCCAGCAGCTTATTCGGCGGGGGTAGCACAGATACGCAGTATTTT. It codes for CASSLFGGGSTDTQYF.

V gene TRBV4-1 combines with J gene TRBJ2-7; the D gene is possibly TRBD1 (5 bases). Germline assignment: CDR1 MGHRA and CDR2 YSYEKL. The CDR3 length is 15 residues. V was trimmed by 1 base and J by 4 bases, leaving 14 bases between them. CDR3 DNA: TGCGCCAGCAGCCAAGGGGCCAGGGCGGATTACGAGCAGTACTTC. This codes for CASSQGARADYEQYF.